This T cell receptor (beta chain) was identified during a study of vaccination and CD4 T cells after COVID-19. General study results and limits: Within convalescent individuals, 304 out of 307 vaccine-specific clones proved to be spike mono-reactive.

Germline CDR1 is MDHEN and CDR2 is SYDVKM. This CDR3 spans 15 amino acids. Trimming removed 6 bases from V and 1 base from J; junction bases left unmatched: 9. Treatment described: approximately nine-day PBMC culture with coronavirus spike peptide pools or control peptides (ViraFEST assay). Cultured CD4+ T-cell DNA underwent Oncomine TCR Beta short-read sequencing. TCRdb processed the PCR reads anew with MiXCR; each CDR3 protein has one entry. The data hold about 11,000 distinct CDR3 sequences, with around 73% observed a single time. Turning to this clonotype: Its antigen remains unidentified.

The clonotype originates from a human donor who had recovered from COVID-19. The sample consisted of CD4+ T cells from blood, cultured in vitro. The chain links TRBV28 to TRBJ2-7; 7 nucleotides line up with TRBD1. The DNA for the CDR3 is TGTGCCAGCAGGCCCGACAGGGTAAAATCCTACGAGCAGTACTTC. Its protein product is CASRPDRVKSYEQYF.